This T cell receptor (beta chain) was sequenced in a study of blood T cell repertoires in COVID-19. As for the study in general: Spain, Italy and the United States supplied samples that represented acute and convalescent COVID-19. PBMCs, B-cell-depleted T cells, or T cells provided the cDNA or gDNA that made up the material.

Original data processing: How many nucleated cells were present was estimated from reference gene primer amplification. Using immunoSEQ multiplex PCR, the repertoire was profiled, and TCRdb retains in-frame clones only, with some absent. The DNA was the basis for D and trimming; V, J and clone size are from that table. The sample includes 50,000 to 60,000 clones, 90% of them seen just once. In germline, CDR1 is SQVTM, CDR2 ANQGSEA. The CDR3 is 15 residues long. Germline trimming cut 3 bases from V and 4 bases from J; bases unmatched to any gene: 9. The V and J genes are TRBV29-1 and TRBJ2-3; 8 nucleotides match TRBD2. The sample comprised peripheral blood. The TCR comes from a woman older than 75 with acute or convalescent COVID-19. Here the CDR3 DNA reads TGCAGCGTTGACAAGGGAGCGGGAGTATCAGATACGCAGTATTTT. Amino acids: CSVDKGAGVSDTQYF.